Sequencing of this TCR beta chain was carried out in a study of T cell repertoires in cytomegalovirus infection. Whole-study context: Public TCR beta signatures indicated both CMV infection and matching HLA type.

Only a few counts were recorded for this clonotype. Its antigen is undetermined. Study-wide points: Totalled public TCR beta family frequency picked out people who carried CMV plus the relevant HLA. Clonotypes of TCR beta that were HLA-C-restricted and CMV-specific dominated the ex vivo response.

In TCRdb, the reads were re-called with MiXCR into one record per CDR3 protein. The table includes fewer than 550,000 distinct CDR3 sequences, around 11% detected once. The sample comprised PBMCs. The TCR sequence derives from a human donor in good health (CMV status not recorded). Some clones in this sample may be carry-over from other donors' samples.

CDR3 amino acids: CASSGTGLPRGSGRRTQYF. Here the CDR3 DNA reads TGCGCCAGCAGCGGGACAGGGCTCCCGCGGGGTAGCGGGAGAAGGACCCAGTACTTC. The rearrangement joins TRBV5-1 to TRBJ2-5; D could derive from TRBD1 or TRBD2 (9 bases each). The length of the CDR3 is 19 residues. V lost 4 bases, J lost 7 bases, and 32 bases lay in between. From germline, CDR1 is SGHRS and CDR2 YFSETQ.